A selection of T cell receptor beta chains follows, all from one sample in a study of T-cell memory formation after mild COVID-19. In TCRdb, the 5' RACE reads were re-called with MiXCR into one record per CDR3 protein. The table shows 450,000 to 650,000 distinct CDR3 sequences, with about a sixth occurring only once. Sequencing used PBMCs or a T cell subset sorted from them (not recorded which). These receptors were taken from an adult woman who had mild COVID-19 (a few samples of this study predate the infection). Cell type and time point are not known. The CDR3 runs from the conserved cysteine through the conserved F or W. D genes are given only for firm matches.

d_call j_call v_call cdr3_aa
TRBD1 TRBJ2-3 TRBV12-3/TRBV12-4 CASNRGKTGPTDTQYF
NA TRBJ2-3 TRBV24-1 CATSDRPDKATDTQYF
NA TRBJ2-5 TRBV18 CASSPGGGKETQYF
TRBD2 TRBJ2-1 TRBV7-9 CASSLEASGSRQFF
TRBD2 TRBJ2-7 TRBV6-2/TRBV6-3 CASNLAGGAYEQYF
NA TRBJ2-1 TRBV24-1 CATSTGAVNEQFF
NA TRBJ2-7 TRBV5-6 CASSRAAGYEQYF
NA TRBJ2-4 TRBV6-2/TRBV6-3 CASSEVSTAKNIQYF
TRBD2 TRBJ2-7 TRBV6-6 CASSAGTSAYEQYF
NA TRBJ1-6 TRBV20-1 CSADRDLNSPLHF
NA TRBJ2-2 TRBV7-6 CASSLDLGRSGELFF
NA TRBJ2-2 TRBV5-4 CASSLGENGELFF
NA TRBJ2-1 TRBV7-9 CASNNDNEQFF
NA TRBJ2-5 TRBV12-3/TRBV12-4 CASSSQRVYQETQYF
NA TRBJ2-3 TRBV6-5 CASSHGGTDTQYF
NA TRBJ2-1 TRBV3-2 CASSQASRTPVNNEQFF
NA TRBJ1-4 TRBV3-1 CASSQGAINEKLFF
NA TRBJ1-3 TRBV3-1 CASSQIPRGGGNTIYF
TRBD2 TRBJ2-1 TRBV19 CASSIDISGRAYNEQFF
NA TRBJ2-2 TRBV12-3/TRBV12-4 CASRAPSAGELFF